This T cell receptor (beta chain) was identified in a study of blood T cell repertoires in COVID-19. As for the study in general: Specimens from acute and convalescent COVID-19 originated in the United States, Italy and Spain. Nucleic acid was either cDNA or gDNA, and it came from T cells, B-cell-depleted T cells, or PBMCs.

Seattle enrolled patients during active infection and tracked them longitudinally. Original processing methods: Amplified reference gene primers provided the basis for estimating nucleated cell counts. The protocol was immunoSEQ multiplex PCR, while the TCRdb copy is restricted to in-frame clones and leaves out a portion. That table gives V, J and clone size, and the DNA gave D and trimming. The data hold 150,000 to 160,000 clones, with about 85% observed a single time. The CDR3 contains 14 residues. V trimming: 3 bases; J trimming: 4 bases; junction bases outside the gene matches: 1. Germline V CDR1 and CDR2: SGHAT, FQNNGV.

This rearrangement joins TRBV11-2 to TRBJ2-3; TRBD2 matches at 10 bases. The TCR comes from a man between 60 and 75 years old with COVID-19, enrolled during active disease. The material sequenced was peripheral blood. CDR3 region: CASSFGLAADTQYF. The DNA for the CDR3 is TGTGCCAGCAGCTTTGGACTAGCGGCAGATACGCAGTATTTT.